This is a list of T cell receptor beta chains from one sample in a study of Ad26.COV2.S vaccination and SARS-CoV-2 variants. Some clones are missing from TCRdb's copy, which holds only in-frame ones; the method was immunoSEQ multiplex PCR. The sample consists of 150,000 to 200,000 clones, 87% of them appearing once. The sequenced sample was peripheral blood, obtained after recovery from COVID-19. The source of these receptors is a human donor who had recovered from COVID-19. Each CDR3 is given with its conserved first and last residue. A D gene is named only where the DNA matches it firmly. Expanded clones get a size class; other rows say once, few or many, or leave the size out.

NA TRBJ2-1 TRBD2 TRBV13 TGTGCCAGCAGCCCACTCTCCGGGACTAGCGTAAATGAGCAGTTCTTC CASSPLSGTSVNEQFF
NA TRBJ2-3 NA TRBV3-1/TRBV3-2 TGTGCCAGCAGCCAAGGATTAGGGGAAATCTTGGATACGCAGTATTTT CASSQGLGEILDTQYF
NA TRBJ2-7 TRBD2 TRBV25-1 TGTGCCAGCAGTTTCATAGGGGGCGGGGGGGCCTACGAGCAGTACTTC CASSFIGGGGAYEQYF
NA TRBJ2-3 NA TRBV5-6 TGTGCCAGCAGCTCGATCTTAGGTACTGTAATTACAGATACGCAGTATTTT CASSSILGTVITDTQYF
NA TRBJ2-1 TRBD2 TRBV3-1/TRBV3-2 TGTGCCAGCTCCCTGCGCCTAGCGGTGTACAATGAGCAGTTCTTC CASSLRLAVYNEQFF
NA TRBJ2-5 NA TRBV9 TGTGCCAGCAGCGTAGATCAGGGGCCCCAAGAGACCCAGTACTTC CASSVDQGPQETQYF
NA TRBJ2-4 TRBD2 TRBV2 TGTGCCAGCAGTGAGTTTGCTAGCGGGGGGTATTTGGGCGAAGACATTCAGTACTTC CASSEFASGGYLGEDIQYF
NA TRBJ1-2 NA TRBV5-1 TGCGCCAGCAGCATAAGTGGACAGTTCTATGGCTACACCTTC CASSISGQFYGYTF
NA TRBJ2-3 TRBD2 TRBV4-2 TGTGCCAGCAGCCAAGATCCCCTAGCGGGAGCAGATACGCAGTATTTT CASSQDPLAGADTQYF
NA TRBJ1-4 TRBD1 TRBV28 TGTGCCAGCAGTGACCCCAGGGGGGGGGCAGGGGATGAAAAACTGTTTTTT CASSDPRGGAGDEKLFF
NA TRBJ2-3 NA TRBV10-3 TGTGCCATCAGTGGCCTCGGGACCACAGATACGCAGTATTTT CAISGLGTTDTQYF
few TRBJ2-1 NA TRBV2 TGTGCCAGCCAATCAGGGACTTACAATGAGCAGTTCTTC CASQSGTYNEQFF
NA TRBJ2-3 NA TRBV7-6 TGTGCCAGCAGCGGAGCCTCAGGGAGCACAGATACGCAGTATTTT CASSGASGSTDTQYF
once TRBJ1-5 TRBD1 TRBV29-1 TGCAGCGCCGGGACAGGGGGAAATCAGCCCCAGCATTTT CSAGTGGNQPQHF
NA TRBJ2-5 TRBD2 TRBV5-1 TGCGCCAGCAGCTTGGACCTAGCGGGGGGGCAAGAGACCCAGTACTTC CASSLDLAGGQETQYF
NA TRBJ1-2 NA TRBV4-1 TGCGCCAGCAGCCAAAGGGTGAACTATGGCTACACCTTC CASSQRVNYGYTF
once TRBJ1-5 TRBD1 TRBV2 TGTGCCAGCAGTGTCCGGGACAGGGGTGGTCTTTCAGGTCAGCCCCAGCATTTT CASSVRDRGGLSGQPQHF
NA TRBJ2-3 TRBD1 TRBV4-2 TGTGCCAGCAGCCAAGATGGACAGGAACCAGATACGCAGTATTTT CASSQDGQEPDTQYF
NA TRBJ2-3 NA TRBV3-1/TRBV3-2 TGTGCCAGCAGCAGGGTAGATACGCAGTATTTT CASSRVDTQYF
NA TRBJ2-1 NA TRBV7-2 TGTGCCAGCAGCTTAAGGACGGCGGGACCCTCCTACAATGAGCAGTTCTTC CASSLRTAGPSYNEQFF
NA TRBJ1-1 NA TRBV11-3 TGTGCCAGCAGCTTGTACAGGGACACTGAAGCTTTCTTT CASSLYRDTEAFF
NA TRBJ2-3 NA TRBV5-6 TGTGCCAGCAGCTATGACAGCACAGATACGCAGTATTTT CASSYDSTDTQYF
NA TRBJ1-5 NA TRBV30 TGTGCCTGGAGGGGATCCGGGCAGCCCCAGCATTTT CAWRGSGQPQHF
once TRBJ2-3 TRBD2 TRBV5-6 TGTGCCAGCAGCTCCGGGACTACCTATAGCACAGATACGCAGTATTTT CASSSGTTYSTDTQYF
few TRBJ2-2 NA TRBV6-6 TGTGCCAGCAGACTCGGACGGAACACCGGGGAGCTGTTTTTT CASRLGRNTGELFF
NA TRBJ1-1 NA TRBV5-1 TGCGCCAGCAGCTTGGGGCCAGTCAGTGAAGCTTTCTTT CASSLGPVSEAFF
NA TRBJ1-2 TRBD1 TRBV29-1 TGCAGCGCGCAGACCTATTCCGGACAGGGTGGCTATGGCTACACCTTC CSAQTYSGQGGYGYTF
few TRBJ1-1 TRBD1 TRBV4-1 TGCGCCAGCAGCCACCAACAGGGGTTGTACACTGAAGCTTTCTTT CASSHQQGLYTEAFF
NA TRBJ1-3 NA TRBV3-1/TRBV3-2 TGTGCCAGCAGCCAGGCCCGGGGGATAAGAAACACCATATATTTT CASSQARGIRNTIYF
NA TRBJ2-2 NA TRBV2 TGTGCCAGCAGTGAAAGTAAGGGGCTTAACACCGGGGAGCTGTTTTTT CASSESKGLNTGELFF
once TRBJ2-6 NA TRBV5-8 TGTGCCAGCACCCGCGGGGGCGGACGTTCTGGGGCCAACGTCCTGACTTTC CASTRGGGRSGANVLTF
NA TRBJ2-1 NA TRBV15 TGTGCCACCAGCGGAGGGACAAGGGGGGGACTAAGCTCCTACAATGAGCAGTTCTTC CATSGGTRGGLSSYNEQFF
NA TRBJ2-1 TRBD2 TRBV11-3 TGTGCCAGCAGCCCCAGCGGGAGCAGTTGGAATGAGCAGTTCTTC CASSPSGSSWNEQFF
NA TRBJ1-5 TRBD1 TRBV5-6 TGTGCCAGCAGCTTGGCCAGGGGGAAAAATCAGCCCCAGCATTTT CASSLARGKNQPQHF
NA TRBJ1-2 NA TRBV7-9 TGTGCCAGCAGACCCGTCGGGGTAGCGGGAGTCGATGGCTACACCTTC CASRPVGVAGVDGYTF
NA TRBJ2-3 NA TRBV6-1 TGTGCCGGATCCGCCACTCCGGTGGGCACAGATACGCAGTATTTT CAGSATPVGTDTQYF
NA TRBJ1-5 NA TRBV2 TGTGCCAGCATTAAGGGGCCGACGAGCAATCAGCCCCAGCATTTT CASIKGPTSNQPQHF
NA TRBJ2-7 TRBD2 TRBV19 TGTGCCAGTAGTACCACTAGCGGGGGGACCCCCTACGAGCAGTACTTC CASSTTSGGTPYEQYF
NA TRBJ1-2 NA TRBV20-1 TGCAGTGCTATTAGGGACTATGGCTACACCTTC CSAIRDYGYTF
NA TRBJ2-7 NA TRBV4-2 TGTGCCAGCAGCCACCCCAGAGGCGACGAGCAGTACTTC CASSHPRGDEQYF
NA TRBJ1-1 NA TRBV19 TGTGCCAGTAGTACTGCCTTCGGGGGGCAAACTGAAGCTTTCTTT CASSTAFGGQTEAFF
NA TRBJ2-7 TRBD1 TRBV6-5 TGTGCCAGCAGTTACGACAGGGGGTACGAGCAGTACTTC CASSYDRGYEQYF
NA TRBJ1-6 TRBD1 TRBV7-6 TGTGCCAGCAGCCCGCGGACAGGGGGCTATAATTCACCCCTCCACTTT CASSPRTGGYNSPLHF
NA TRBJ1-2 NA TRBV18 TGTGCCAGCTCACCAGACGGGACATACTCTGGCTACACCTTC CASSPDGTYSGYTF
NA TRBJ1-4 NA TRBV12-3/TRBV12-4 TGTGCCAGCGCCCCAACTAATGAAAAACTGTTTTTT CASAPTNEKLFF
NA TRBJ1-5 TRBD1 TRBV30 TGTGCCTGGAGGTTACAGGGGAATAGCAATCAGCCCCAGCATTTT CAWRLQGNSNQPQHF
NA TRBJ1-2 NA TRBV28 TGTGCCAGCCACCTGGTGGGGGATGGCTACACCTTC CASHLVGDGYTF
NA TRBJ1-5 NA TRBV7-2 TGTGCCAGCAGCTTAGAGGGGCTTCAGCCCCAGCATTTT CASSLEGLQPQHF
NA TRBJ2-5 TRBD2 TRBV5-1 TGCGCCAGCAGCTTGAGTACTAGCGGGAAAGAGACCCAGTACTTC CASSLSTSGKETQYF
NA TRBJ2-1 NA TRBV11-2 TGTGCCAGCAGCTTAGGAAGCAGTGAAGGGCTCTGGTACAATGAGCAGTTCTTC CASSLGSSEGLWYNEQFF
NA TRBJ1-2 NA TRBV25-1 TGTGCCAGCAGTCCTCTCGGAGAAGCCCCCTATGGCTACACCTTC CASSPLGEAPYGYTF
NA TRBJ1-2 NA TRBV3-1/TRBV3-2 TGTGCCAGCAGCCAAGATCGGATGGGGAGTGAGTATGGCTACACCTTC CASSQDRMGSEYGYTF
NA TRBJ1-1 NA TRBV28 TGTGCCAGCAGTGTAACAGGGCCCCCTGAAGCTTTCTTT CASSVTGPPEAFF